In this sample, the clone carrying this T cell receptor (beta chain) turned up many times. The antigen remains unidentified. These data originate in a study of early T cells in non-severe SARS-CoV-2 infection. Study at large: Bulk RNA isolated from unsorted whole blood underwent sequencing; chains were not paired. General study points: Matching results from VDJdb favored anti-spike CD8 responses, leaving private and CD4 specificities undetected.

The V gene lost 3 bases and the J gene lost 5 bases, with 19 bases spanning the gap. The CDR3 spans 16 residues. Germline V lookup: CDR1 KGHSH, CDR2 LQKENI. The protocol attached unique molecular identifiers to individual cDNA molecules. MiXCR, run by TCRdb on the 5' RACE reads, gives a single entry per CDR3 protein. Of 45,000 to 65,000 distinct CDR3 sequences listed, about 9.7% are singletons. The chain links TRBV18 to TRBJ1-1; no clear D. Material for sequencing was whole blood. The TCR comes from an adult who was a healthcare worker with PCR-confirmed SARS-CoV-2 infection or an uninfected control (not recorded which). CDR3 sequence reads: CASSPFPTITDTEAFF. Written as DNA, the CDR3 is TGTGCCAGCTCACCGTTCCCGACAATAACTGATACTGAAGCTTTCTTT.